These T cell receptor beta chains were read from a single sample in a study of T cells in Graves' hyperthyroidism and ophthalmopathy. In TCRdb, the multiplex PCR reads were re-called with MiXCR into one record per CDR3 protein. This table has 360,000 or so distinct CDR3 sequences, 15% to 20% appearing once. The sample comprised blood. These receptors were collected from a woman in her forties with Graves' ophthalmopathy. Each CDR3 is given with its conserved first and last residue. D genes are given only for firm matches. Size values are once, few and many counts, or a class for expanded clones, and some rows have none.

>TRBJ1-1|NA|TRBV11-2|many
CASSLGSGYAAFF
TGTGCCAGCAGCTTAGGTTCTGGGTACGCAGCTTTCTTT
>TRBJ2-2|NA|TRBV6-1|many
CASSVRTGTNIGELFF
TGTGCCAGCAGTGTCCGGACAGGGACTAATATCGGGGAGCTGTTTTTT
>TRBJ1-5|NA|TRBV15|many
CATRGGFDNQPQHF
TGTGCCACCAGAGGAGGGTTCGATAATCAGCCCCAGCATTTT
>TRBJ2-7|TRBD2|TRBV7-6|NA
CASSLGEGNPYEQYF
TGTGCCAGCAGCCTCGGGGAGGGGAATCCCTACGAGCAGTACTTC
>TRBJ1-5|NA|TRBV15|NA
CATSRYRANQPQNF
TGTGCCACCAGCAGATATAGAGCTAATCAGCCCCAGAATTTT
>TRBJ2-2|TRBD2|TRBV6-4|few
CASSPRQGGLAGVIPTGELFF
TGTGCCAGCAGTCCCCGACAGGGCGGACTAGCGGGAGTAATTCCCACCGGGGAGCTGTTTTTT
>TRBJ1-1|NA|TRBV5-1|NA
CASSLGVNTGAFF
TGCGCCAGCAGCTTGGGCGTGAACACTGGAGCTTTCTTT
>TRBJ1-5|NA|TRBV6-5|many
CASGDIRANNQPQHF
TGTGCCAGCGGGGACATCCGGGCCAACAATCAGCCCCAGCATTTT
>TRBJ1-1|NA|TRBV30|NA
CAWSARATEAFF
TGTGCCTGGAGTGCTAGGGCCACTGAAGCTTTCTTT
>TRBJ1-3|NA|TRBV6-5|many
CASSKQTVSGNTIYF
TGTGCCAGCAGCAAACAGACCGTCTCTGGAAACACCATATATTTT
>TRBJ1-1|TRBD1|TRBV27|many
CASWTGNTEAFF
TGTGCCAGCTGGACAGGGAACACTGAAGCTTTCTTT
>TRBJ2-7|TRBD2|TRBV20-1|NA
CSANPGLATGYEQYF
TGCAGTGCAAACCCGGGACTAGCAACCGGCTACGAGCAGTACTTC
>TRBJ2-2|TRBD2|TRBV9|many
CASSVAWGGAANTGELFF
TGTGCCAGCAGCGTAGCTTGGGGGGGAGCGGCGAACACCGGGGAGCTGTTTTTT
>TRBJ2-7|NA|TRBV20-1|many
CSATRPGRDEQYF
TGCAGTGCCACCCGCCCGGGGCGCGACGAGCAGTACTTC
>TRBJ2-5|TRBD2|TRBV9|many
CARPLSGREGNQETQYF
TGTGCCAGGCCCCTTAGCGGGAGAGAGGGCAACCAAGAGACCCAGTACTTC
>TRBJ2-7|NA|TRBV15|many
CATSRTLDSPYEQYF
TGTGCCACCAGCAGGACGCTGGACAGTCCCTACGAGCAGTACTTC
>TRBJ1-5|NA|TRBV19|many
CASSPGGLRRQPQHF
TGTGCCAGTAGTCCAGGAGGATTAAGGAGACAGCCCCAGCATTTT
>TRBJ2-7|NA|TRBV19|NA
CASSISTGSSEQYF
TGTGCCAGTAGTATTTCCACAGGCTCCTCCGAGCAGTACTTC
>TRBJ2-5|NA|TRBV9|many
CASSVEGGSEETQYF
TGTGCCAGCAGCGTAGAAGGGGGGAGTGAGGAGACCCAGTACTTC
>TRBJ2-6|NA|TRBV30|many
CAWSGGGRSGANVLTF
TGTGCCTGGAGTGGGGGTGGACGCTCTGGGGCCAACGTCCTGACTTTC
>TRBJ2-7|TRBD2|TRBV6-2/TRBV6-3|once
CASRAERLALDTHF
TGTGCCAGCAGGGCAGAGAGACTAGCACTCGATACCCACTTC
>TRBJ1-1|TRBD1|TRBV6-2/TRBV6-3|many
CASKDRGMNTEAFF
TGTGCCAGCAAGGACAGGGGTATGAACACTGAAGCTTTCTTT
>TRBJ2-5|TRBD1|TRBV29-1|many
CSALQGPQETQYF
TGCAGCGCACTACAGGGGCCCCAAGAGACCCAGTACTTC
>TRBJ2-7|TRBD2|TRBV6-5|many
CASSSLAGDYEQYF
TGTGCCAGCAGTTCGCTAGCGGGAGACTACGAGCAGTACTTC
>TRBJ2-7|TRBD2|TRBV11-2|many
CASSHVGGSRSYEQYF
TGTGCCAGCAGCCACGTGGGCGGGAGTAGATCCTACGAGCAGTACTTC
>TRBJ2-4|NA|TRBV12-3/TRBV12-4|many
CASSLSGGKNIQYF
TGTGCCAGCAGTTTGTCTGGCGGCAAAAACATTCAGTACTTC
>TRBJ2-3|NA|TRBV19|NA
CASSIVGDTQYF
TGTGCCAGTAGTATCGTGGGGGATACGCAGTATTTT
>TRBJ1-5|NA|TRBV27|many
CASSPLRDKPQHF
TGTGCCAGCAGTCCCCTCAGGGACAAGCCCCAGCATTTT
>TRBJ2-2|NA|TRBV9|NA
CASSTSGRNTGELFF
TGTGCCAGCAGCACCAGCGGTAGGAACACCGGGGAGCTGTTTTTT
>TRBJ2-3|NA|TRBV11-2|NA
CASSAISGTSTDTQYF
TGTGCCAGCAGCGCTATTAGCGGTACTAGCACAGATACGCAGTATTTT
>TRBJ2-5|NA|TRBV20-1|NA
CSARVKGWYQETQYF
TGCAGTGCTAGGGTGAAGGGGTGGTACCAAGAGACCCAGTACTTC
>TRBJ1-5|NA|TRBV10-3|once
CAISVDSTSNQPQHF
TGTGCCATCAGTGTGGACAGTACCAGCAATCAGCCCCAGCATTTT
>TRBJ1-2|NA|TRBV12-3/TRBV12-4|NA
CASSLGPVSDGRLRGYTF
TGTGCCAGCAGTTTAGGCCCGGTGAGTGACGGCAGGCTGAGGGGCTACACCTTC
>TRBJ2-7|TRBD2|TRBV28|NA
CASRRTSGRVPEQYF
TGTGCCAGCAGACGCACTAGCGGGAGGGTCCCCGAGCAGTACTTC
>TRBJ2-7|TRBD2|TRBV7-8|many
CASSRGTSTSSYEQYF
TGTGCCAGCAGCCGGGGGACTAGCACGAGCTCCTACGAGCAGTACTTC
>TRBJ2-7|NA|TRBV6-2/TRBV6-3|many
CASSRAGTEQYF
TGTGCCAGCAGTAGGGCAGGGACCGAGCAGTACTTC